These T cell receptor beta chains were read from a single sample in a study of cytomegalovirus exposure and HLA in healthy donors. Clones were read by immunoSEQ multiplex PCR, and TCRdb kept only the in-frame ones, dropping some. This table holds around 160,000 clones, around 72% found once. Material: PBMCs. These receptor sequences come from a man aged 50-59 years in good health and CMV-seronegative. The CDR3 runs from the conserved cysteine through the conserved F or W. A D gene is named only where the DNA matches it firmly. Clone size is shown for a subset of rows, as once, few, many or a class of expanded clone.

CDR3: CASSLTGRIFGYTF; DNA: TGTGCCAGCAGCTTGACAGGGAGAATATTTGGCTACACCTTC; size: few; D: .; J: TRBJ1-2; V: TRBV5-8
CDR3: CASSPGTSSTTGTQYF; DNA: TGTGCCAGCAGCCCCGGGACATCCTCCACAACAGGGACCCAGTACTTC; size: .; D: .; J: TRBJ2-5; V: TRBV7-6
CDR3: CASSLGSGMPYEQYF; DNA: TGTGCCAGCAGCTTAGGGTCCGGGATGCCCTACGAGCAGTACTTC; size: few; D: .; J: TRBJ2-7; V: TRBV7-2
CDR3: CASSFGLGTSYEQYF; DNA: TGTGCCAGCAGTTTCGGACTGGGGACATCCTACGAGCAGTACTTC; size: .; D: .; J: TRBJ2-7; V: TRBV28
CDR3: CASSGGLLSGNTIYF; DNA: TGTGCCAGCAGTGGGGGACTCCTCTCTGGAAACACCATATATTTT; size: .; D: .; J: TRBJ1-3; V: TRBV25-1
CDR3: CASRPQGSNTGELFF; DNA: TGTGCCAGCCGTCCCCAGGGGTCGAACACCGGGGAGCTGTTTTTT; size: .; D: .; J: TRBJ2-2; V: TRBV5-6
CDR3: CASSDRQGAGNTEAFF; DNA: TGTGCCAGCAGCGATCGACAGGGGGCCGGGAACACTGAAGCTTTCTTT; size: .; D: TRBD1; J: TRBJ1-1; V: TRBV9
CDR3: CASSHRTGVQETQYF; DNA: TGTGCCAGCAGCCACAGGACAGGGGTCCAAGAGACCCAGTACTTC; size: .; D: TRBD1; J: TRBJ2-5; V: TRBV13
CDR3: CASSQGAGGAYEQYF; DNA: TGTGCCAGCAGCCAAGGGGCCGGGGGAGCATACGAGCAGTACTTC; size: .; D: .; J: TRBJ2-7; V: TRBV4-2
CDR3: CASSFGGTTGELFF; DNA: TGTGCCAGCAGCTTCGGGGGGACCACCGGGGAGCTGTTTTTT; size: .; D: TRBD2; J: TRBJ2-2; V: TRBV5-4
CDR3: CASSWGGTGAFF; DNA: TGTGCCAGCAGTTGGGGCGGGACGGGAGCTTTCTTT; size: .; D: .; J: TRBJ1-1; V: TRBV6-5
CDR3: CASSDLAGLSNTQYF; DNA: TGTGCCAGCAGTGACTTAGCGGGGCTCAGCAATACGCAGTATTTT; size: .; D: TRBD2; J: TRBJ2-3; V: TRBV25-1
CDR3: CASGVGQGANYGYTF; DNA: TGTGCCAGCGGCGTAGGTCAGGGCGCCAACTATGGCTACACCTTC; size: .; D: .; J: TRBJ1-2; V: TRBV9
CDR3: CASSVEGGDEKLFF; DNA: TGTGCCAGCAGTGTGGAAGGGGGCGACGAAAAACTGTTTTTT; size: .; D: TRBD1; J: TRBJ1-4; V: TRBV2
CDR3: CASSLDGSDGYTF; DNA: TGCGCCAGCAGCTTGGACGGGAGCGATGGCTACACCTTC; size: few; D: .; J: TRBJ1-2; V: TRBV5-1
CDR3: CASSQDRGGVGATNEKLFF; DNA: TGCGCCAGCAGCCAAGATCGGGGGGGCGTTGGGGCAACTAATGAAAAACTGTTTTTT; size: .; D: .; J: TRBJ1-4; V: TRBV4-3
CDR3: CASNLQGATYGYTF; DNA: TGTGCCAGCAACCTACAGGGGGCTACCTATGGCTACACCTTC; size: .; D: TRBD1; J: TRBJ1-2; V: TRBV2
CDR3: CASSLAGKGAF; DNA: TGTGCCAGCAGTTTGGCCGGGAAGGGGGCCTTT; size: .; D: TRBD1; J: TRBJ1-1; V: TRBV28
CDR3: CASSQDWGQGYTGELFF; DNA: TGCGCCAGCAGCCAAGATTGGGGACAGGGCTACACCGGGGAGCTGTTTTTT; size: .; D: TRBD1; J: TRBJ2-2; V: TRBV4-3
CDR3: CASSLLGGTGVHEQYF; DNA: TGCGCCAGCAGCCTCCTTGGAGGGACAGGGGTCCACGAGCAGTACTTC; size: .; D: TRBD1; J: TRBJ2-7; V: TRBV5-1
CDR3: CASSTGGANTGELFF; DNA: TGTGCCAGCAGCACAGGGGGCGCGAACACCGGGGAGCTGTTTTTT; size: .; D: TRBD1; J: TRBJ2-2; V: TRBV6-5
CDR3: CASTPRVGGNEQFF; DNA: TGTGCCAGCACGCCCAGGGTAGGGGGAAATGAGCAGTTCTTC; size: .; D: .; J: TRBJ2-1; V: TRBV6-6
CDR3: CASSQSGTLVEQFF; DNA: TGTGCCAGCAGTCAATCCGGGACATTGGTAGAGCAGTTCTTC; size: few; D: .; J: TRBJ2-1; V: TRBV6-4
CDR3: CASSFTGRGGTEAFF; DNA: TGTGCCAGCAGCTTTACTGGGAGGGGTGGCACTGAAGCTTTCTTT; size: few; D: .; J: TRBJ1-1; V: TRBV5-6
CDR3: CASTNRRNSPNYGYTF; DNA: TGTGCCAGCACCAATCGACGGAACAGCCCTAACTATGGCTACACCTTC; size: .; D: .; J: TRBJ1-2; V: TRBV7-9
CDR3: CASSSRDRRSYEQYF; DNA: TGTGCCAGCAGTTCTCGGGACAGACGCTCCTACGAGCAGTACTTC; size: .; D: TRBD1; J: TRBJ2-7; V: TRBV28
CDR3: CASKTESSYNSPLHF; DNA: TGTGCCAGTAAGACAGAGAGCTCCTATAATTCACCCCTCCACTTT; size: .; D: .; J: TRBJ1-6; V: TRBV19
CDR3: CASSEVAGVGVNTEAFF; DNA: TGTGCCAGCAGTGAAGTGGCGGGGGTTGGGGTGAACACTGAAGCTTTCTTT; size: .; D: .; J: TRBJ1-1; V: TRBV6-1
CDR3: CASSSAFGQGRHNEQFF; DNA: TGTGCCAGCAGTTCGGCCTTTGGACAGGGGCGCCACAATGAGCAGTTCTTC; size: .; D: TRBD1; J: TRBJ2-1; V: TRBV27
CDR3: CASSLAPNTEAFF; DNA: TGCGCCAGCAGCCTAGCACCGAACACTGAAGCTTTCTTT; size: .; D: .; J: TRBJ1-1; V: TRBV5-1
CDR3: CASSPGTSGGIDTQYF; DNA: TGTGCCAGCTCACCCGGGACTAGCGGGGGGATAGATACGCAGTATTTT; size: .; D: TRBD2; J: TRBJ2-3; V: TRBV18
CDR3: CASSLGQGARATDTQYF; DNA: TGTGCCAGCAGCTTAGGTCAGGGGGCGAGGGCCACAGATACGCAGTATTTT; size: .; D: TRBD1; J: TRBJ2-3; V: TRBV7-9
CDR3: CATSRDRLAGSSYEQYF; DNA: TGTGCCACCAGCAGAGATCGGCTAGCCGGTAGCTCCTACGAGCAGTACTTC; size: .; D: .; J: TRBJ2-7; V: TRBV15
CDR3: CASSQDPAGNGYTF; DNA: TGTGCCAGCAGCCAAGATCCGGCAGGGAATGGCTACACCTTC; size: .; D: .; J: TRBJ1-2; V: TRBV14
CDR3: CASSSPPHTEAFF; DNA: TGCGCCAGCAGTTCCCCCCCCCATACTGAAGCTTTCTTT; size: .; D: .; J: TRBJ1-1; V: TRBV5-1
CDR3: CASSLGPGYEQFF; DNA: TGTGCCAGCAGCTTAGGACCCGGGTATGAGCAGTTCTTC; size: .; D: .; J: TRBJ2-1; V: TRBV7-2
CDR3: CASSQELGRGWETQYF; DNA: TGTGCCAGCAGCCAAGAACTAGGGAGGGGTTGGGAGACCCAGTACTTC; size: few; D: TRBD2; J: TRBJ2-5; V: TRBV14
CDR3: CASTLTGQGGYTF; DNA: TGTGCCAGCACCCTGACCGGGCAGGGAGGCTACACCTTC; size: .; D: .; J: TRBJ1-2; V: TRBV6-1
CDR3: CASSIDSTGNTIYF; DNA: TGCGCCAGCAGCATCGACAGTACTGGAAACACCATATATTTT; size: .; D: .; J: TRBJ1-3; V: TRBV5-1
CDR3: CASSIGQGVTYEQYF; DNA: TGTGCCAGCAGCATAGGACAGGGGGTAACCTACGAGCAGTACTTC; size: .; D: TRBD1; J: TRBJ2-7; V: TRBV5-6
CDR3: CASSVEGRENEKLFF; DNA: TGTGCCAGCAGCGTAGAGGGCCGGGAGAATGAAAAACTGTTTTTT; size: .; D: .; J: TRBJ1-4; V: TRBV9